This TCR beta chain was profiled in a study of tumor-infiltrating lymphocytes in localized non-small cell lung cancer. Study-wide context: Patients included smokers and never-smokers with various histologies, some sampled after neoadjuvant chemotherapy. The study, taken as a whole, reports: Immunotypes IM1 and IM2 had similar TCR-derived T-cell fractions.

With regard to this clone: Its antigen is unidentified.

CDR3 length: 15 residues. The germline gives CDR1 GTSNPN, CDR2 SVGIG (reference sequence). V gave up 3 bases and J gave up 0 bases, with 13 bases separating them. The method was immunoSEQ multiplex PCR; TCRdb's version includes in-frame clones alone and lacks a portion of them. The top ten clones hold 9.1% of a sample with fewer than 20,000 clones, roughly 79% of them seen once. Sequencing was done on a sample of lung tumor tissue. The sequence derives from a human donor with non-small cell lung cancer. The chain combines TRBV30 with TRBJ2-3; TRBD1 is a possible D gene (5 bases). The CDR3 nucleotides are TGTGCCTGGAGCCGTCAGGGCCCTAGCACAGATACGCAGTATTTT. Translating it yields CAWSRQGPSTDTQYF.